This T cell receptor beta chain was identified during a study of PD-1 blockade in classical Hodgkin lymphoma. The data were produced by immunoSEQ multiplex PCR, yet TCRdb's version contains in-frame clones alone and is incomplete. The sample has some 34,000 clones, around 89% seen once. Time point indicated: newly diagnosed, previously untreated cHL patient sample. Thawed PBMCs underwent magnetic negative selection to yield purified CD4+ T cells. Trimming removed 8 bases at V and 7 bases at J, with 11 bases between. Per germline, CDR1 MRHNA and CDR2 SNTAGT. This CDR3 comprises 12 residues. The V call is TRBV6-4, the J call TRBJ2-2; a weak D match, TRBD2 (5 bases). This TCR derives from a human donor with classical Hodgkin lymphoma. The sample was CD4+ T cells from blood. CDR3 sequence (DNA): TGTGCCAGCGAGAGCGGTGGCGGGGAGCTGTTTTTT. It yields the protein CASESGGGELFF.